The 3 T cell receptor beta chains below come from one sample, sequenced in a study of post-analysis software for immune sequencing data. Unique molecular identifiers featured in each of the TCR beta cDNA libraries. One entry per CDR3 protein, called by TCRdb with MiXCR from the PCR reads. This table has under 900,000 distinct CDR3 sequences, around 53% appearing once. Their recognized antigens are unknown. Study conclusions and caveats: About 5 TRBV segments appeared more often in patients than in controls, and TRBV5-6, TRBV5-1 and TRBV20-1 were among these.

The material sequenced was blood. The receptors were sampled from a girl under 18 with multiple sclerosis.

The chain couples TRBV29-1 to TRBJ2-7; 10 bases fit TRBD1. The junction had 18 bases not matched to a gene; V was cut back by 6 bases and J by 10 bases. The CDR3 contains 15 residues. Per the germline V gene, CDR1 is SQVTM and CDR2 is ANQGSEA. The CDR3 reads CSVEDPGQGSKRQYF. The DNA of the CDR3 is TGCAGCGTGGAGGACCCGGGACAGGGGTCCAAGCGCCAGTACTTC.

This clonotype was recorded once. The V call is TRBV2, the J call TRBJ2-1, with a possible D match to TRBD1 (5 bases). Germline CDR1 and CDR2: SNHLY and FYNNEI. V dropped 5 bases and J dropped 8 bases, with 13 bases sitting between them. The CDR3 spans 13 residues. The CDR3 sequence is CASSPDSPHEQFF. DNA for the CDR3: TGTGCCAGCAGTCCTGACAGCCCCCATGAGCAGTTCTTC. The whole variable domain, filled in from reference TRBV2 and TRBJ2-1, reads EPEVTQTPSHQVTQMGQEVILRCVPISNHLYFYWYRQILGQKVEFLVSFYNNEISEKSEIFDDQFSVERPDGSNFTLKIRSTKLEDSAMYFCASSPDSPHEQFFGPGTRLTVL.

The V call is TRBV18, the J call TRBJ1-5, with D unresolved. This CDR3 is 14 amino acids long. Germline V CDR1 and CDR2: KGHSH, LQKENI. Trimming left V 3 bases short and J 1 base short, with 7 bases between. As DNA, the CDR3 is TGTGCCAGCTCACCTCGGCGGAGCAATCAGCCCCAGCATTTT. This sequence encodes CASSPRRSNQPQHF.